Each of the 17 T cell receptor beta chains below was sequenced from the same sample in a study of T cell repertoires in cytomegalovirus infection. Via MiXCR, TCRdb re-called the reads, giving one row per CDR3 protein. The data show approximately 770,000 distinct CDR3 sequences, approximately 32% seen once. No antigens are known for them. The sequences come from cultured CD8+ T cells from PBMCs, collected from culture after CMV antigen stimulation. These receptors all stem from a human donor in good health (CMV status not recorded). Some clones in this sample may be carry-over from other donors' samples.

This clonotype was recorded a few times. The chain couples TRBV7-9 to TRBJ1-2, with D tentatively TRBD1 (5 bases). This CDR3 has 14 amino acids. Germline CDR1 reads SEHNR; CDR2 reads FQNEAQ (reference sequence). Trimming pared 3 bases from V and 1 base from J, leaving 9 bases between. CDR3 residues: CASSLRGDNYGYTF. In DNA form, the CDR3 reads TGTGCCAGCAGCTTGAGGGGAGATAACTATGGCTACACCTTC.

In this sample, this clonotype turned up a few times. The CDR3 DNA is TGCAGCGTTGAAGCCTTGCAGGGATACAATGAGCAGTTCTTC. Translation gives CSVEALQGYNEQFF. The chain employs TRBV29-1 and TRBJ2-1, with a tentative D call TRBD1 (5 bases). The germline V gene encodes CDR1 SQVTM and CDR2 ANQGSEA. This CDR3 region has 14 residues. The V and J ends lost 1 base and 4 bases respectively, with 11 bases between them.

This clonotype was observed many times. The J gene is TRBJ2-7, the V gene TRBV7-6; 7 bases fit TRBD1. Germline CDR1 and CDR2: SGHVS and FNYEAQ. This CDR3 has 14 residues. V was pared by 7 bases and J by 7 bases, with 13 bases of the junction left unmatched. The CDR3 protein is CASTDRVSIGEQYF. The CDR3, as DNA: TGTGCCAGCACAGACAGGGTATCAATCGGGGAGCAGTACTTC.

The chain's CDR3 is CASSWQSTGELFF. Written as DNA, the CDR3 is TGTGCCAGCAGTTGGCAAAGCACCGGGGAGCTGTTTTTT. The chain combines TRBV12-3 or TRBV12-4 with TRBJ2-2; D gene uncertain. This CDR3 is 13 amino acids long. The ends were cut back, 4 bases at V and 4 bases at J, with 7 bases in the middle.

In its sample, this clonotype was seen a few times. The CDR3 nucleotides are TGTGCCAGCAGTTCTGGACGGGTCTACGAGCAGTACGTC. This codes for CASSSGRVYEQYV. The chain combines TRBV2 with TRBJ2-7; D not certain. Germline lookup yields CDR1 SNHLY and CDR2 FYNNEI. The V gene lost 5 bases and the J gene lost 3 bases, with 11 bases spanning the gap. This CDR3 contains 13 residues.

The chain links TRBV24-1 to TRBJ2-5, with D maybe TRBD1 (7 bases). V was clipped by 5 bases and J by 5 bases, with 17 bases between them. Germline CDR1 is KGHDR and CDR2 is SFDVKD. This CDR3 is 15 amino acids long. The CDR3 spells CATSGETGRLETQYF. Here the CDR3 DNA reads TGTGCCACCAGTGGAGAGACAGGGAGGTTGGAGACCCAGTACTTC.

The chain couples TRBV7-9 to TRBJ1-4; D possibly corresponds to TRBD1 (5 bases). The CDR3 sequence is 16 residues long. The germline V gene encodes CDR1 SEHNR and CDR2 FQNEAQ (reference sequence). V was shortened by 1 base and J by 3 bases, with 12 bases between the two germline ends. The DNA of the CDR3 is TGTGCCAGCAGCTTAGGTTGGGACCAAGCTAATGAAAAACTGTTTTTT. Its protein product is CASSLGWDQANEKLFF.

The CDR3 DNA reads as TGTGCCAGCAGCTTAGAGCGGCGGCCGAACACTGAAGCTTTCTTT. Its translation: CASSLERRPNTEAFF. The chain recombines TRBV7-8 with TRBJ1-1; unclear D gene. The ends were cut back, 1 base at V and 1 base at J, with 10 bases in the middle. The germline gives CDR1 SGHVS, CDR2 FQNEAQ. The CDR3 has 15 residues. Full variable domain (remainder filled in from reference TRBV7-8 and TRBJ1-1): GAGVSQSPRYKVAKRGQDVALRCDPISGHVSLFWYQQALGQGPEFLTYFQNEAQLDKSGLPSDRFFAERPEGSVSTLKIQRTQQEDSAVYLCASSLERRPNTEAFFGQGTRLTVV.

In this sample, this clonotype turned up a few times. V is TRBV6-2 or TRBV6-3 and J is TRBJ2-5, with a weak D call TRBD2 (5 bases). Germline V gives CDR1 MNHEY, CDR2 SVGEGT. The CDR3 length is 13 residues. The V and J ends lost 5 bases and 0 bases respectively, with 7 bases between them. The CDR3: CASSPDYQETQYF. The CDR3 nucleotides read TGTGCCAGCAGTCCGGACTACCAAGAGACCCAGTACTTC.

This chain links TRBV6-2 or TRBV6-3 with TRBJ2-7; D is possibly TRBD1 (7 bases). V lost 10 bases and J lost 6, with 25 bases in between. Per the germline V gene, CDR1 is MNHEY and CDR2 is SVGEGT. CDR3 length: 15 amino acids. The CDR3 DNA sequence: TGTGCCACCCTGGGCGCAGGGGGACTGGTGGGCGAGCAGTACGTC. The encoded protein is CATLGAGGLVGEQYV.

Only a few counts were recorded for this clonotype. The junction departs from germline at one end; a sequencing error may be responsible. V and J are TRBV25-1 and TRBJ2-1, with D possibly TRBD2 on 5 matching bases. CDR3 length equals 15 residues. Germline lookup yields CDR1 MGHDK and CDR2 SYGVNS. CDR3 loop: CASSEGKLTYNEQFF. CDR3 DNA sequence: TGTGCTAGCAGTGAGGGAAAGTTGACCTACAATGAGCAGTTCTTC.

The CDR3 bases are TGTGCCAGCAGTGAGTTTGGGGCCTCCTATAATTCACCCCTCCACTTT. Translating gives CASSEFGASYNSPLHF. The gene calls are TRBV2 and TRBJ1-6; the D gene is possibly TRBD1 (5 bases). The length of the CDR3 is 16 residues. CDR1 is SNHLY, CDR2 FYNNEI, per germline. The germline V and J ends were trimmed by 3 bases and 0 bases, with 9 bases remaining between them.

This clonotype was counted at least ten times. The CDR3 sequence: CASTEDPSTGELFF. CDR3 DNA: TGCGCCAGCACGGAGGACCCAAGCACCGGGGAGCTGTTTTTT. This chain uses TRBV10-2 with TRBJ2-2, with a weak D call TRBD2 (5 bases). V lost 7 bases to trimming and J lost 4 bases, with 13 bases between them. The CDR3 extends over 14 amino acids. The germline V gene has CDR1 WSHSY and CDR2 SAAADI.

The chain has TRBV4-3 and TRBJ2-1; D is undetermined. Germline V gene data show CDR1 as LGHNA and CDR2 as YSLEER. The length of the CDR3 is 16 residues. Trimming pared 1 base from V and 1 base from J, leaving 11 bases between. The CDR3 region has the DNA TGCGCCAGCAGCCAAGTTGCGGCACCTTCCTACAATGAGCAGTTCTTC. Translation gives CASSQVAAPSYNEQFF.

This sequence joins TRBV12-3 or TRBV12-4 and TRBJ1-2; TRBD1 is a possible D gene (5 bases). Trimming removed 7 bases at V and 0 bases at J, with 12 bases between. The CDR3 is made up of 14 amino acids. CDR3: CASKDDSANYGYTF. For the CDR3, the DNA is TGTGCCAGCAAAGACGACAGCGCTAACTATGGCTACACCTTC.

The chain links TRBV27 to TRBJ1-3; D possibly corresponds to TRBD1 (6 bases). The CDR3 runs to 15 residues. V lost 0 bases and J lost 3, with 9 bases in between. Germline V lookup: CDR1 MNHEY, CDR2 SMNVEV (reference sequence). The CDR3, as DNA: TGTGCCAGCAGTTTATCTAGAGGGGGTGGAAACACCATATATTTT. Encoded protein: CASSLSRGGGNTIYF.

The V call is TRBV5-5, the J call TRBJ2-2; D remains ambiguous. Germline V CDR1 and CDR2: SGHKS, YYEKEE (reference sequence). The V gene lost 0 bases and the J gene lost 6 bases, with 9 bases spanning the gap. The length of the CDR3 is 14 residues. The CDR3: CASSLDSGAGELFF. For the CDR3, the DNA is TGTGCCAGCAGCTTGGATTCGGGCGCCGGGGAGCTGTTTTTT. The full variable domain, its missing parts supplied by reference TRBV5-5 and TRBJ2-2, is DAGVTQSPTHLIKTRGQQVTLRCSPISGHKSVSWYQQVLGQGPQFIFQYYEKEERGRGNFPDRFSARQFPNYSSELNVNALLLGDSALYLCASSLDSGAGELFFGEGSRLTVL.